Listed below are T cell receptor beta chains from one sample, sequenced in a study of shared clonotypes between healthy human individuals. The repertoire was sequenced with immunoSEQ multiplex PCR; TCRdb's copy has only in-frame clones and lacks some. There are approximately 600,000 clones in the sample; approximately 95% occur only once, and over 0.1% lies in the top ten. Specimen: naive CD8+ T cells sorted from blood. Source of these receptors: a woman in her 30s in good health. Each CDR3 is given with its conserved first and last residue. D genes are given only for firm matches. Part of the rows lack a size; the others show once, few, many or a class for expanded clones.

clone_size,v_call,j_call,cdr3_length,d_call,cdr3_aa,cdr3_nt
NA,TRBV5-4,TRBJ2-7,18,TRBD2,CASSKGTSGLRLTYEQYF,TGTGCCAGCAGCAAAGGGACTAGCGGACTACGGCTTACCTACGAGCAGTACTTC
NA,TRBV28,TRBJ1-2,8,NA,CVNYGYTF,TGTGTTAACTATGGCTACACCTTC
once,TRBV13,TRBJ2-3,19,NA,CASSSTPGQVLLAGDTQYF,TGTGCCAGCAGCTCCACCCCGGGACAGGTGTTACTAGCGGGAGATACGCAGTATTTT
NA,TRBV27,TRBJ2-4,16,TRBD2,CASSSTPLAGGNIQYF,TGTGCCAGCAGTTCTACCCCTCTAGCGGGGGGGAACATTCAGTACTTC
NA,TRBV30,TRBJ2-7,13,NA,CAWSLGSSYEQYF,TGTGCCTGGAGTCTGGGATCATCCTACGAGCAGTACTTC
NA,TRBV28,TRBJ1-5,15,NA,CASDGQIYSNQPQHF,TGTGCCAGCGATGGACAGATTTATAGCAATCAGCCCCAGCATTTT
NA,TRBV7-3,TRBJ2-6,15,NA,CASSLIAGPNNVLTF,TGTGCCAGCAGCTTAATCGCAGGGCCAAACAACGTCCTGACTTTC
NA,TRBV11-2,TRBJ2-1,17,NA,CASSLLRSGGWYNEQFF,TGTGCCAGCAGCTTACTGAGGTCTGGGGGGTGGTACAATGAGCAGTTCTTC
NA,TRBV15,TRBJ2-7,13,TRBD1,CATRDRGAYEQYF,TGTGCCACCAGGGACAGGGGGGCTTACGAGCAGTACTTC
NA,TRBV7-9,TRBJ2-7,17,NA,CASSPKGGGGSMYEQYF,TGTGCCAGCAGCCCGAAAGGGGGCGGCGGGAGTATGTACGAGCAGTACTTC
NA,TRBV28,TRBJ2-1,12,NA,CASSLDLNEQFF,TGTGCCAGCAGTTTGGACTTGAATGAGCAGTTCTTC
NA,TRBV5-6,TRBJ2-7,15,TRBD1,CASSSQTGTGHEQYF,TGTGCCAGCAGCTCCCAGACAGGGACGGGCCACGAGCAGTACTTC
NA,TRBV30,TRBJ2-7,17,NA,CARPGESCSREAYEQYF,TGTGCCCGGCCGGGGGAATCTTGCAGTAGGGAAGCCTACGAGCAGTACTTC
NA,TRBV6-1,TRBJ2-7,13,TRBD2,CASSSGTTYEQYF,TGTGCCAGCAGCTCAGGGACTACCTACGAGCAGTACTTC
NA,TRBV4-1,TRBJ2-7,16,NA,CASSLLWPQGPYEQYF,TGCGCCAGCAGCCTTCTCTGGCCGCAGGGACCCTACGAGCAGTACTTC
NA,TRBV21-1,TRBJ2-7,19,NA,CASSLSRDRRFSSSYEQYF,TGTGCCAGCAGCCTTAGCCGGGACAGGCGTTTTTCAAGCTCCTACGAGCAGTACTTC
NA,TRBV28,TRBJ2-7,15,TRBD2,CASSFVLAGVYEQYF,TGTGCCAGCAGTTTCGTACTAGCGGGAGTCTACGAGCAGTACTTC
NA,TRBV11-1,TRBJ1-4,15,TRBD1,CASSPTGEHNEKLFF,TGTGCCAGCAGCCCGACAGGGGAACATAACGAAAAACTGTTTTTT
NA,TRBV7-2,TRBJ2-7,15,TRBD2,CASSPPPLADYEQYF,TGTGCCAGCAGCCCACCCCCCCTAGCGGACTACGAGCAGTACTTC
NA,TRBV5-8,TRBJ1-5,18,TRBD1,CASSPGQGILGSNQPQHF,TGTGCCAGCAGCCCGGGACAGGGAATTTTGGGCAGCAATCAGCCCCAGCATTTT
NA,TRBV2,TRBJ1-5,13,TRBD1,CASKGQGNQPQHF,TGTGCCAGCAAAGGACAGGGTAACCAGCCCCAGCATTTT
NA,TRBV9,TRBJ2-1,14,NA,CASSQGETRHEQFF,TGTGCCAGCTCCCAGGGAGAGACGCGACATGAGCAGTTCTTC
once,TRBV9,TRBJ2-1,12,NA,CASSAARGEQFF,TGTGCCAGCAGCGCAGCCAGAGGGGAGCAGTTCTTC
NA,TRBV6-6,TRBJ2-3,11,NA,CASSYEGAQYF,TGTGCCAGCAGTTACGAGGGTGCGCAGTATTTT
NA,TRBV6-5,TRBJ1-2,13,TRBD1,CASSTGQDYGYTF,TGTGCCAGCAGTACCGGACAGGACTATGGCTACACCTTC
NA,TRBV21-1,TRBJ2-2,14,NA,CASSSRTNTGELFF,TGTGCCAGCAGCTCCAGGACCAACACCGGGGAGCTGTTTTTT
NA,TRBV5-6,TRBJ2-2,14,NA,CAGRGWGDAGELFF,TGTGCCGGACGAGGGTGGGGTGATGCCGGGGAGCTGTTTTTT
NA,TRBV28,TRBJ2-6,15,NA,CASRTGFSGANVLTF,TGTGCCAGCAGGACAGGTTTTTCTGGGGCCAACGTCCTGACTTTC
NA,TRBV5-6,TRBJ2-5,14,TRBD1,CASSLARGRETQYF,TGTGCCAGCAGCTTGGCCAGGGGGCGTGAGACCCAGTACTTC
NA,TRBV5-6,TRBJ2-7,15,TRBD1,CASSLGQGNSYEQYF,TGTGCCAGCAGCCTAGGACAGGGGAACTCCTACGAGCAGTACTTC
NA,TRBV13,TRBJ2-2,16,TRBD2,CASSLGLREQGGELFF,TGTGCCAGCAGCTTAGGCCTGCGGGAGCAGGGCGGGGAGCTGTTTTTT
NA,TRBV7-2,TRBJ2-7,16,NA,CASSLAHRKVPGEQYF,TGTGCCAGCAGCTTAGCGCACAGGAAGGTCCCTGGCGAGCAGTACTTC
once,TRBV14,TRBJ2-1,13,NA,CASSQVAVNEQFF,TGTGCCAGCAGCCAAGTGGCTGTCAATGAGCAGTTCTTC
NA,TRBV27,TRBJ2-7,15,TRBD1,CASSSRTGDIYEQYF,TGTGCCAGCAGTTCCCGGACAGGGGATATCTACGAGCAGTACTTC
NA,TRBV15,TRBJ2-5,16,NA,CATSRPEGATQETQYF,TGTGCCACCAGCAGACCCGAGGGAGCTACCCAGGAGACCCAGTACTTC
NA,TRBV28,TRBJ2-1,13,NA,CASSLAPSNEQFF,TGTGCCAGCAGTTTAGCGCCCAGCAATGAGCAGTTCTTC
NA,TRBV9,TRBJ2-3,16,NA,CASSVGGGRRGDTQYF,TGTGCCAGCAGCGTGGGAGGGGGACGCCGAGGGGATACGCAGTATTTT
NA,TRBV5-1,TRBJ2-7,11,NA,CASSLGYEQYF,TGCGCCAGCAGCTTAGGATACGAGCAGTACTTC
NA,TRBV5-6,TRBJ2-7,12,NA,CASSSGVGEQYF,TGTGCCAGCAGCTCCGGGGTAGGCGAGCAGTACTTC
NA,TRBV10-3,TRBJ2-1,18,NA,CAISESGILGAYVGEQFF,TGTGCCATCAGTGAGTCGGGGATTCTAGGGGCCTATGTCGGTGAGCAGTTCTTC
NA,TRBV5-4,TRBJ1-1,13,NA,CASSFGASTEAFF,TGTGCCAGCAGCTTCGGGGCCAGCACTGAAGCTTTCTTT
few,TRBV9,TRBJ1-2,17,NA,CASSGWERTGDRYGYTF,TGTGCCAGCAGCGGATGGGAGCGGACGGGAGACCGCTATGGCTACACCTTC
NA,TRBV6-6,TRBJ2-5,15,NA,CASSYSVRVEETQYF,TGTGCCAGCAGTTACTCGGTTAGGGTTGAGGAGACCCAGTACTTC
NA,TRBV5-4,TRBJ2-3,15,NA,CASSPTVFNTDTQYF,TGTGCCAGCAGCCCGACTGTCTTCAACACAGATACGCAGTATTTT
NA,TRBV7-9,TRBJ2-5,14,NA,CASGSSGYQETQYF,TGTGCCAGCGGATCGAGTGGGTACCAAGAGACCCAGTACTTC
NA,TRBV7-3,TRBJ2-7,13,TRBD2,CASSLAGGNEQYF,TGTGCCAGCAGCTTAGCGGGAGGTAACGAGCAGTACTTC
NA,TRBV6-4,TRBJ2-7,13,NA,CASSDPWGQEQYF,TGTGCCAGCAGTGACCCCTGGGGCCAAGAGCAGTACTTC
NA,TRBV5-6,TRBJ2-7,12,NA,CASSLSHYEQYF,TGTGCCAGCAGCTTGTCACACTACGAGCAGTACTTC